This TCR beta chain was identified in a study of a mutant IDH1 vaccine in newly diagnosed glioma. Study at large: In weeks 1, 3, 5, 7, 11, 15, 19 and 23, patients were immunized, eight times in all. Pretreatment consisted of radiotherapy, temozolomide, or both, with most receiving both. Initiation of the vaccine course occurred 4-6 weeks after radiotherapy alone, or alongside temozolomide cycles.

Assay: immunoSEQ multiplex PCR; the TCRdb copy retains only in-frame clones and omits some. This sample has just under 80,000 clones, with roughly nine tenths found just once. This clone was detected only once. Its antigen is not identified. Specified time point: week 5, during vaccination. In every dose of vaccine, 300 ug of mutant IDH1 20-mer peptide was given alongside topical imiquimod. Germline CDR1 and CDR2: SGHDT and YYEEEE. Germline trimming cut 7 bases from V and 5 bases from J; bases unmatched to any gene: 7. The CDR3 has 14 residues. The origin of this receptor is a woman in her forties or fifties with glioma. The specimen comprised PBMCs, sampled from a glioma patient whose treatment included an IDH1 peptide vaccine. This chain joins TRBV5-6 and TRBJ2-7, with 12 bases identical to TRBD2. The chain's CDR3 is CASGLLAGGNEQYF. CDR3 sequence (DNA): TGTGCCAGCGGTTTACTAGCGGGAGGTAACGAGCAGTACTTC. Combining the CDR3 with reference TRBV5-6 and TRBJ2-7 gives the whole variable domain DAGVTQSPTHLIKTRGQQVTLRCSPKSGHDTVSWYQQALGQGPQFIFQYYEEEERQRGNFPDRFSGHQFPNYSSELNVNALLLGDSALYLCASGLLAGGNEQYFGPGTRLTVT.